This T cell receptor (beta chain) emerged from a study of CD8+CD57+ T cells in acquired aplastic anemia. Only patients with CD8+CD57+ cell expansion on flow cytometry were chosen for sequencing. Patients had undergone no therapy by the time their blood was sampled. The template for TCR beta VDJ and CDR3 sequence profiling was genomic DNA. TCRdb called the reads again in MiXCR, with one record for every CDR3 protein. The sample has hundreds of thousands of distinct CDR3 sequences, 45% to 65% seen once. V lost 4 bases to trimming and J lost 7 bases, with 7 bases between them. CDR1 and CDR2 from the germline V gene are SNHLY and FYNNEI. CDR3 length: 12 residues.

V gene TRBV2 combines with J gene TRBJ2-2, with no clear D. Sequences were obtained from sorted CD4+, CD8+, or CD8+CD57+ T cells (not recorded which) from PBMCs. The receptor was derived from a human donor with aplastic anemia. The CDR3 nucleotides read TGTGCCAGCAGTGGGTACGGCGGGGAGCTGTTTTTT. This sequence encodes CASSGYGGELFF.